This T cell receptor beta chain was identified during a study of blood T cell repertoires in COVID-19 (dated by TCRdb to 2020 to 2021). Context from the whole study: Collaborator samples came from the United States, Italy and Spain and covered acute and convalescent phases of COVID-19. The prospective study material was composed of cDNA or gDNA derived from T cells, B-cell-depleted T cells, or PBMCs. The dataset comprised deeply sampled blood TCRbeta repertoires from subjects exposed to, actively infected with, or recovered from COVID-19. The repertoires were made available in a free public database intended to serve as a resource for research on the immune response to SARS-CoV-2. The samples were drawn from two sources: the first 160 participants of the ongoing ImmuneRACE study, and 1,000 to 1,500 subjects contributed by 6 global collaborators. Sample metadata almost always included a de-identified subject ID, COVID-19 status, age in years and sex. Where HLA class I and class II types were available, the types were taken from metadata supplied by the sample provider, not from assay-based typing.

The immunoSEQ Assay, a bias-controlled multiplex PCR, was used to amplify TCRbeta CDR3 regions from genomic DNA. The study's own analysis went as follows. Nucleated cell counts per sample were estimated from amplification of reference gene primers within the assay. Sequence reads were collapsed and filtered to measure the absolute abundance of every unique TCRbeta CDR3 rearrangement. For each sample, productive Simpson clonality was calculated as the square root of Simpson's diversity index across productive rearrangements. TCRdb mirrors the immuneACCESS table, restricted to in-frame sequences. Some clones are absent from its copies; in checked studies, under half trace to an unresolved V gene, and the reason for the others is unknown. V, J and clone size are taken as reported in that table, and D and trimming were inferred from the DNA itself. Counted in this sample were 100,000 to 150,000 clones; approximately 74% of them appeared once. Around 2% of the sample goes to the ten largest clones.

As for this clone: The clone's antigen remains unknown. Base qualities were left out, and no much larger clone turns up one base away.

Collaborating institutions collected whole blood in K2EDTA tubes following their own protocols. For TCRbeta analysis, collaborators shipped samples as frozen whole blood, isolated PBMCs, or DNA extracted from either of those sample types. On the study overall, not on this receptor specifically: Clinical and demographic metadata were provided uncurated, with the amount varying by source and participant.

Specimen: peripheral blood. This clonotype was obtained from a woman in her 70s with acute or convalescent COVID-19.

CDR3 protein: CATSKGGTSPYNEQFF. The nucleotides read TGTGCCACCAGTAAGGGGGGGACTAGCCCCTACAATGAGCAGTTCTTC. Rearrangement joined TRBV24-1 to TRBJ2-1; TRBD2 matches 9 bases in the middle. Via the germline V gene, CDR1 is KGHDR and CDR2 SFDVKD. The CDR3 starts with the cysteine, ends with the phenylalanine, and has 16 residues. Kept here is only the CDR3 DNA, which spans 48 bases and is read in frame from base 1. Germline trimming amounts to 6 bases on V and 2 bases on J, with 7 as the count of junction bases outside the gene matches.